This T cell receptor (beta chain) was obtained from a study of vaccination and CD4 T cells after COVID-19. Study summary: Convalescent cases consisted of six males and four females, of whom two were Hispanic.

The time point denotes: late sampling 161 to 241 days after vaccination in three convalescent patients. Treatment reported: 10-day PBMC culture with coronavirus spike peptide pools or control peptides (ViraFEST assay). CDR1 MNHEY and CDR2 SMNVEV come from the germline V gene (reference sequence). CDR3 length: 12 amino acids. V dropped 6 bases and J dropped 2 bases, with 8 bases sitting between them. Researchers used the Oncomine TCR Beta short-read assay to sequence DNA from cultured CD4+ T cells. MiXCR, run by TCRdb on the PCR reads, gives a single entry per CDR3 protein. The sample records 20,000 to 25,000 distinct CDR3 sequences, roughly 45% being singletons. With respect to this clonotype: Its antigen is still unknown.

Sample: CD4+ T cells from blood, cultured in vitro, taken about 7 months after SARS-CoV-2 vaccination. V usage is TRBV27 and J usage is TRBJ2-7; D is undetermined. This receptor was identified in a human donor who had recovered from COVID-19. The CDR3 nucleotides read TGTGCCAGCAGCCACGGCCCCTACGAGCAGTACTTC. This encodes CASSHGPYEQYF.